The TCR beta chain under discussion was sequenced for a study of blood T cells in healthy people across ages. Extraction yielded at least 6 micrograms of total RNA per sample. Then a second PCR, running about 6 to 11 cycles, was carried out with a sample-barcoded 5' primer and a J-beta primer mix. TCRdb passed the 5' RACE reads through MiXCR, listing each CDR3 protein once. The table records around 800,000 distinct CDR3 sequences, less than 70% of them present only once. What was sequenced was blood. This receptor was identified in a man older than 75 in good health.

The CDR3 DNA is TGTGCCAGCGCGGATATCGACGGCTACACCTTC. It is translated as CASADIDGYTF. This chain joins TRBV9 and TRBJ1-2; D gene unclear. Germline V gene sequence: CDR1 SGDLS, CDR2 YYNGEE. There are 11 residues in the CDR3. The V and J ends lost 7 bases and 8 bases respectively, with 12 bases between them.